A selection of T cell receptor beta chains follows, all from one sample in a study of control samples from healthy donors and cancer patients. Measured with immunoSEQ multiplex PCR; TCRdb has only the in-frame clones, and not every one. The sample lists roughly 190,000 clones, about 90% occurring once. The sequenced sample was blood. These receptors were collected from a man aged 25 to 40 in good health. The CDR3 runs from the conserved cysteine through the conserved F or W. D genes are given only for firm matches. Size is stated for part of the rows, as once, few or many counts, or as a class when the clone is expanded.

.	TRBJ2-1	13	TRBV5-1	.	CASSLDSIGEQFF	TGCGCCAGCAGCTTGGACTCGATTGGCGAGCAGTTCTTC
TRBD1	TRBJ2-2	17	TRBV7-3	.	CASSSWTGAGNTGELFF	TGTGCCAGCAGCTCATGGACAGGGGCCGGGAACACCGGGGAGCTGTTTTTT
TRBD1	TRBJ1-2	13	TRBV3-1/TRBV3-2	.	CASSKGQGGGYTF	TGTGCCAGCAGCAAGGGACAGGGGGGCGGCTACACCTTC
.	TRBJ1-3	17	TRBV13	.	CASAFDQTGGSGNTIYF	TGTGCCAGCGCGTTCGACCAGACTGGGGGCTCTGGAAACACCATATATTTT
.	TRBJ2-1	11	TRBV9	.	CASSVGGEQFF	TGTGCCAGCAGCGTAGGCGGGGAGCAGTTCTTC
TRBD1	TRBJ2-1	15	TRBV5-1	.	CASSLTGDPDYEQFF	TGCGCCAGCAGCCTTACAGGGGATCCCGATTATGAGCAGTTCTTC
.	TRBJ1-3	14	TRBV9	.	CASSAQGLRNTIYF	TGTGCCAGCAGCGCCCAGGGGCTTCGAAACACCATATATTTT
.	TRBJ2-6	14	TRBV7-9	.	CASSLASPRRVLTF	TGTGCCAGCAGCTTAGCGTCCCCACGGCGGGTCCTGACTTTC
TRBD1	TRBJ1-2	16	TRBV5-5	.	CASSRWDREGDYGYTF	TGTGCCAGCAGCCGGTGGGACAGGGAAGGAGACTATGGCTACACCTTC
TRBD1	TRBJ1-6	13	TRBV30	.	CAWGTGEDSPLHF	TGTGCCTGGGGGACAGGGGAGGATTCACCCCTCCACTTT
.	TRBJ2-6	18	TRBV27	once	CASAFVGRARSGANVLTF	TGTGCCAGCGCATTTGTTGGCAGGGCTCGCTCTGGGGCCAACGTCCTGACTTTC
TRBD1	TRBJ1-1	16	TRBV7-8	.	CASSSIKDRADTEAFF	TGTGCCAGCAGCTCCATCAAGGACAGGGCGGACACTGAAGCTTTCTTT
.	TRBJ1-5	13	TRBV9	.	CASSVESNQPQHF	TGTGCCAGCAGCGTAGAAAGCAATCAGCCCCAGCATTTT
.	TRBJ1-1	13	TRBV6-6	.	CASSPQHGSEAFF	TGTGCCAGCAGTCCCCAACACGGTTCTGAAGCTTTCTTT
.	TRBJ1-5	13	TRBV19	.	CATGEYSNQPQHF	TGTGCCACTGGGGAGTATAGCAATCAGCCCCAGCATTTT
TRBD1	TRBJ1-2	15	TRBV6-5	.	CASRLPGQGVRGYTF	TGTGCCAGCAGACTCCCGGGACAGGGGGTTCGTGGCTACACCTTC
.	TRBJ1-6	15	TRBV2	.	CASRQGDTYNSPLHF	TGTGCCAGCAGGCAAGGGGACACCTATAATTCACCCCTCCACTTT
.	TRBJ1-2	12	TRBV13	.	CASSLLGEGYTF	TGTGCCAGCAGCTTACTAGGGGAGGGCTACACCTTC
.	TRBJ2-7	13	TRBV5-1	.	CASSLQGGYEQYF	TGCGCCAGCAGTCTACAGGGTGGCTACGAGCAGTACTTC
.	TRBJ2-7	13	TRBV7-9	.	CASSISDSYEQYF	TGTGCCAGCAGCATTAGCGATTCCTACGAGCAGTACTTC
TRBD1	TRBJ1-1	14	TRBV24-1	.	CATSEHGTGSKAFF	TGTGCCACCAGTGAGCACGGGACAGGGTCCAAAGCTTTCTTT
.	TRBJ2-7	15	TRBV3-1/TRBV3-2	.	CASSQDDRLLYEQYF	TGTGCCAGCAGCCAAGATGACAGGCTTCTCTACGAGCAGTACTTC
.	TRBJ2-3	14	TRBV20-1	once	CSASALANTDTQYF	TGCAGTGCTAGTGCTCTAGCGAACACAGATACGCAGTATTTT
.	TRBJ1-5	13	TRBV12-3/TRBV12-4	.	CASSGFLNQPQHF	TGTGCCAGCAGCGGGTTCTTAAATCAGCCCCAGCATTTT
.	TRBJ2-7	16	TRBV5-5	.	CASSLVPGQLASAQYF	TGTGCCAGCAGCTTGGTACCGGGGCAGCTGGCCTCGGCGCAGTACTTC
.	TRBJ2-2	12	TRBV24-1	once	CATGTYDGELFF	TGTGCCACCGGGACTTACGACGGGGAGCTGTTTTTT
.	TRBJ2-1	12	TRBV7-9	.	CASSPFQNEQFF	TGTGCCAGTTCTCCCTTCCAGAATGAGCAGTTCTTC
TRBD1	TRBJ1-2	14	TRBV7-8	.	CASSLAFQGGGYTF	TGTGCCAGCAGCTTAGCTTTTCAGGGGGGCGGCTACACCTTC
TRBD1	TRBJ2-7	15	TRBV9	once	CASSPYRGSLDEQYF	TGTGCCAGCAGCCCCTACAGGGGCTCCCTAGACGAGCAGTACTTC
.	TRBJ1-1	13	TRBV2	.	CAGTQQGYTEAFF	TGTGCCGGAACGCAACAGGGATACACTGAAGCTTTCTTT
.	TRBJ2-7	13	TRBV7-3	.	CASSFDGSYEQYF	TGTGCCAGCAGCTTCGACGGATCCTACGAGCAGTACTTC
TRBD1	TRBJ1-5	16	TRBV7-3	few	CASSSTPDRGSQPQHF	TGTGCCAGCAGCTCCACCCCCGACAGGGGGAGTCAGCCCCAGCATTTT
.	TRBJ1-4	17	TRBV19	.	CASRQGSPGQHNEKLFF	TGTGCCAGTAGGCAAGGTTCCCCCGGACAGCATAATGAAAAACTGTTTTTT
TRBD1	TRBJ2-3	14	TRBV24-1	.	CATAQTGSTDTQYF	TGTGCCACCGCCCAGACAGGGAGCACAGATACGCAGTATTTT
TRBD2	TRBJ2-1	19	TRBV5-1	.	CASSLVGTSGGQAYNEQFF	TGCGCCAGCAGCTTGGTGGGGACTAGCGGGGGTCAGGCCTACAATGAGCAGTTCTTC
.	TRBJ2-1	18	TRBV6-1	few	CASSGEGIRALNYNEQFF	TGTGCCAGCAGTGGAGAGGGTATAAGGGCCCTTAACTACAATGAGCAGTTCTTC
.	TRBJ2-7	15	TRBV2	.	CASSVEAGTLYEQYF	TGTGCCAGCAGTGTAGAGGCCGGGACGCTTTACGAGCAGTACTTC
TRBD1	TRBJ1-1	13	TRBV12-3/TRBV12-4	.	CASSFYTDREAFF	TGTGCCAGCAGTTTCTATACGGACAGGGAAGCTTTCTTT
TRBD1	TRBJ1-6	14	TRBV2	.	CASSADRVDSPLHF	TGTGCCAGCAGCGCGGACAGGGTGGATTCACCCCTCCACTTT
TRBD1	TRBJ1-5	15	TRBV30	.	CAWSTGTGNNQPQHF	TGTGCCTGGTCCACCGGGACAGGGAACAATCAGCCCCAGCATTTT
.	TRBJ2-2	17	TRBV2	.	CASSEAWKNWDTGELFF	TGTGCCAGCAGTGAAGCCTGGAAAAACTGGGACACCGGGGAGCTGTTTTTT
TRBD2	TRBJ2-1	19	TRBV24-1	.	CATSDSTGTSGVTYNEQFF	TGTGCCACCAGTGACTCGACCGGGACTAGCGGGGTAACCTACAATGAGCAGTTCTTC
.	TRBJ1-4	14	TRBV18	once	CASSRGSLNEKLFF	TGTGCCAGCTCACGTGGGAGCTTGAATGAAAAACTGTTTTTT
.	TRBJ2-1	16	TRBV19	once	CASSIGRGANYNEQFF	TGTGCCAGTAGTATAGGGAGGGGGGCTAACTACAATGAGCAGTTCTTC
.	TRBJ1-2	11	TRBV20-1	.	CSAQTGYGYTF	TGCAGTGCGCAGACAGGCTATGGCTACACCTTC
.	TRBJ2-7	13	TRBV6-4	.	CASCWTDAYEQYF	TGTGCCAGCTGTTGGACAGATGCCTACGAGCAGTACTTC
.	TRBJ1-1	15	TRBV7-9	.	CASSLRGMVNTEAFF	TGTGCCAGCAGCTTACGGGGAATGGTGAACACTGAAGCTTTCTTT
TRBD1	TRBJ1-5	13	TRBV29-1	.	CSVRDSINQPQHF	TGCAGCGTACGGGACAGCATAAATCAGCCCCAGCATTTT
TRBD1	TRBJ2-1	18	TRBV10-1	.	CASSPGTGTGLNFNEQFF	TGCGCCAGCAGCCCCGGGACAGGGACGGGACTAAACTTCAATGAGCAGTTCTTC
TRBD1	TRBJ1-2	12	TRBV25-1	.	CASGTGNYGYTF	TGTGCCAGTGGGACAGGAAACTATGGCTACACCTTC
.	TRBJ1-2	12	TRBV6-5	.	CASSHTYYGYTF	TGTGCCAGCAGTCACACGTACTATGGCTACACCTTC
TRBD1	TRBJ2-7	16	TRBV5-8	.	CASSSRSGTGSHEQYF	TGTGCCAGCAGCTCCCGTTCCGGGACAGGGTCCCACGAGCAGTACTTC